This T cell receptor (beta chain) was sequenced for a study of T cells after yellow fever vaccination. Each CDR3 protein gets one entry after TCRdb re-called the 5' RACE reads with MiXCR. The sample lists about 360,000 distinct CDR3 sequences; around 6.5% were seen once. This clonotype was seen more than once but under ten times. Antigen specificity is unknown. Whole-study results and caveats: Overall, a small share of clonotypes was seen in both CD4 and CD8 compartments. Post-booster samples contained most primary-vaccination clones (more than 95% CD4, around 89% CD8).

CDR3 size: 15 residues. V lost 6 bases, J lost 5 bases, and 23 bases lay in between. Germline loops: CDR1 SQVTM, CDR2 ANQGSEA. This specimen consisted of PBMCs, obtained 5 days after the yellow fever booster vaccination. This chain links TRBV29-1 with TRBJ2-7; no reliable D call. The receptor comes from a man between 25 and 39 years old who received the YFV17D yellow fever vaccine. The chain's CDR3 is CSVTPGLVESDEQYF. The CDR3 DNA is TGCAGCGTAACTCCGGGTTTGGTGGAGAGTGACGAGCAGTACTTC.